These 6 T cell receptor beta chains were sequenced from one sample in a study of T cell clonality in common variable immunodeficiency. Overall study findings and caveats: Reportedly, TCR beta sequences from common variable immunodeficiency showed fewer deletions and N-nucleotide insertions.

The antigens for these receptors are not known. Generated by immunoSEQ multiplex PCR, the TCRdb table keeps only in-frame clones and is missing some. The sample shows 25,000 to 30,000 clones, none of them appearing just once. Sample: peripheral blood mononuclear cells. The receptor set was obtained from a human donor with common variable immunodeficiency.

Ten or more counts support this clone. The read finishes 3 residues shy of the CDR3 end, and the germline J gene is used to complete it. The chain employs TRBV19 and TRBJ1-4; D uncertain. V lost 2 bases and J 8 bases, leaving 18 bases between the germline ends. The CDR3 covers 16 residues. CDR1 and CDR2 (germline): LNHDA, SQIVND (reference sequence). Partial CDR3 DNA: TGTGCCAGTAGTATACCACAGACATCCCCTCTCGAAAAA. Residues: CASSIPQTSPLEK. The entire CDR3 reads CASSIPQTSPLEKLFF.

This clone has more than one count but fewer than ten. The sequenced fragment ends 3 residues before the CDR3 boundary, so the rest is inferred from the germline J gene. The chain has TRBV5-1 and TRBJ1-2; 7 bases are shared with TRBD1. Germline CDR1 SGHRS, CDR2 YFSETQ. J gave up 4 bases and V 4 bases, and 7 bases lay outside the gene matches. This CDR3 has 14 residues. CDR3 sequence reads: CASSPGTALYGYTF. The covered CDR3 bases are TGCGCCAGCAGCCCCGGGACAGCCCTCTATGGC.

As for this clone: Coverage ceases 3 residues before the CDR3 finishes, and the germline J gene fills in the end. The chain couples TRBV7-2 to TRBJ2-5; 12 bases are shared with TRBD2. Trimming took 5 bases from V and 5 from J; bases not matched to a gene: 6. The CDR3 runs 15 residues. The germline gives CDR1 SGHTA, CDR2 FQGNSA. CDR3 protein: CASSPTSGGRETQYF. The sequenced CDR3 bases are TGTGCCAGCAGCCCGACTAGCGGGGGAAGGGAGACC.

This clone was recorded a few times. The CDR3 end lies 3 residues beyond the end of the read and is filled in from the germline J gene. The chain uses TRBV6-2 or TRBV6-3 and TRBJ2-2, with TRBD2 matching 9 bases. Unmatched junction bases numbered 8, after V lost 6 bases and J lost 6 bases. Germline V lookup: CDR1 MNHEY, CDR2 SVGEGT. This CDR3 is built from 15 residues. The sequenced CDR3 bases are TGTGCCAGCAGCCCTGACGCTAGCGGGGCCGGGGAG. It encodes CASSPDASGAGE. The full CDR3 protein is CASSPDASGAGELFF.

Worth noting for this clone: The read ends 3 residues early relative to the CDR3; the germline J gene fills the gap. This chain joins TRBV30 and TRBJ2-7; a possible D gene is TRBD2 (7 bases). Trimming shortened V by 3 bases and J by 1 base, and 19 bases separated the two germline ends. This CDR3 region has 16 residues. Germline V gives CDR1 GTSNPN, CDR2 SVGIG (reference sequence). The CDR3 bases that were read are TGTGCCTGGAGGAGCTGGGGCCGGGGGGCTTCCTACGAG. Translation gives CAWRSWGRGASYE. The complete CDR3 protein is CAWRSWGRGASYEQYF.

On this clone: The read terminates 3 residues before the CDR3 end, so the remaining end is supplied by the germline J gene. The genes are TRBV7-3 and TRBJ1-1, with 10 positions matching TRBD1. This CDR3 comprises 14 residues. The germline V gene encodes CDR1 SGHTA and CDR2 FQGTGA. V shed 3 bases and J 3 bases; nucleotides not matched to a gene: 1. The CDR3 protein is CASSLTGGHTEAFF. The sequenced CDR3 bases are TGTGCCAGCAGCTTGACAGGGGGCCACACTGAA.